This TCR beta chain was sequenced in a study of siplizumab effects on memory and regulatory T cells. Findings and caveats of the study: Siplizumab produced a significant reduction in alloreactive sequences that were traceable to unstimulated CD4+ memory cells. Proliferating Tregs in siplizumab cultures were never verified as suppressive. Roughly 75-97% of proliferating CD4+ or CD8+ clones lacked a naive or memory phenotype that could be assigned.

Concerning this clone itself: Its specificity is not known.

This CDR3 contains 18 residues. Trimming pared 2 bases from V and 0 bases from J, leaving 19 bases between. Germline V gives CDR1 SGHAT, CDR2 FQNNGV. Sequencing was performed with immunoSEQ multiplex PCR; in TCRdb, only in-frame clones are kept and a portion is missing. The sample includes about 120,000 clones, about 94% of them seen just once. The origin of this receptor is a human donor in good health. Source material: non-Treg CD4+ T cells sorted from blood. The V call is TRBV11-2, the J call TRBJ1-1; unclear D gene. CDR3 region: CASSLCVIGVTMNTEAFF. In DNA form, the CDR3 reads TGTGCCAGCAGCTTATGCGTCATTGGGGTAACCATGAACACTGAAGCTTTCTTT.